Listed below are T cell receptor beta chains from one sample, sequenced in a study of CD8 T cells in ankylosing spondylitis. One entry per CDR3 protein results from TCRdb running MiXCR on the 5' RACE reads. The profile shows 50,000 or so distinct CDR3 sequences, 6% to 7.5% of them singletons. Input material: blood, either unsorted or a sorted T cell fraction (not recorded which). The receptors shown here come from a female donor with ankylosing spondylitis or in good health (not recorded which). Each CDR3 is given with its conserved first and last residue. The order of the fields is V gene, D gene, CDR3 length, J gene, clone size, CDR3 protein, CDR3 DNA. D genes are given only for firm matches. Not all rows give a size; the values are once, few, many and, for expanded clones, a class.

TRBV12-3/TRBV12-4	TRBD1	16	TRBJ2-1	many	CASSFGQGIENNEQFF	TGTGCCAGCAGTTTCGGACAGGGGATTGAAAACAATGAGCAGTTCTTC
TRBV5-1	.	15	TRBJ1-2	.	CASSLVTGGLGGYTF	TGCGCCAGCAGCTTGGTTACAGGCGGGCTGGGTGGCTACACCTTC
TRBV7-9	.	15	TRBJ2-2	.	CASSPGLLNTGELFF	TGTGCCAGCAGCCCGGGACTCCTCAACACCGGGGAGCTGTTTTTT
TRBV9	.	15	TRBJ2-2	many	CASSTGTVNTGELFF	TGTGCCAGCAGCACCGGGACCGTGAACACCGGGGAGCTGTTTTTT
TRBV7-2	.	13	TRBJ2-5	few	CASSFAGQETQYF	TGTGCCAGCAGCTTTGCCGGGCAAGAGACCCAGTACTTC
TRBV2	TRBD1	15	TRBJ2-1	many	CASSVQGAKGNEQFF	TGTGCCAGCAGTGTGCAGGGGGCGAAGGGCAATGAGCAGTTCTTC
TRBV7-9	.	14	TRBJ1-4	many	CASSLVEDPKTLFF	TGTGCCAGCAGCTTAGTAGAAGACCCGAAAACGCTGTTTTTT
TRBV9	.	17	TRBJ2-3	.	CASSVEGGALWTDTQYF	TGTGCCAGCAGCGTAGAGGGGGGGGCTTTATGGACAGATACGCAGTATTTT
TRBV5-1	.	13	TRBJ1-4	many	CASSPYGREKLFF	TGCGCCAGCAGCCCCTACGGACGGGAAAAACTGTTTTTT
TRBV5-5	.	15	TRBJ1-1	many	CASSPGLQWNTEAFF	TGTGCCAGCAGCCCGGGCCTTCAATGGAACACTGAAGCTTTCTTT
TRBV3-1	.	14	TRBJ1-1	many	CASSYYPQGTEAFF	TGTGCCAGCAGCTACTATCCCCAGGGGACTGAAGCTTTCTTT
TRBV7-2	.	15	TRBJ1-1	.	CASSLGGLLNTEAFF	TGTGCCAGCAGCTTAGGGGGCCTCTTGAACACTGAAGCTTTCTTT
TRBV5-1	TRBD1	14	TRBJ2-2	many	CASGGQGGAGELFF	TGCGCCAGTGGAGGACAGGGCGGCGCCGGGGAGCTGTTTTTT
TRBV5-1	.	13	TRBJ1-1	many	CASSFAENTEAFF	TGCGCCAGCAGCTTCGCAGAGAACACTGAAGCTTTCTTT
TRBV6-2/TRBV6-3	TRBD1	15	TRBJ2-1	.	CASSWDTGGYNEQFF	TGTGCCAGCAGTTGGGATACAGGGGGGTACAATGAGCAGTTCTTC
TRBV3-1	.	14	TRBJ1-2	many	CASSQGGQSHGYTF	TGTGCCAGCAGCCAAGGGGGGCAGTCTCATGGCTACACCTTC
TRBV15	.	13	TRBJ1-2	many	CATSGRVGYGYTF	TGTGCCACCAGCGGTAGGGTGGGCTATGGCTACACCTTC
TRBV10-2	.	14	TRBJ1-5	many	CASSEFTHNQPQHF	TGCGCCAGCAGTGAGTTTACACATAATCAGCCCCAGCATTTT
TRBV5-1	.	15	TRBJ2-2	many	CASSLGTPNTGELFF	TGCGCCAGCAGCTTGGGGACTCCGAACACCGGGGAGCTGTTTTTT
TRBV5-1	.	12	TRBJ1-1	many	CASSLGQGEAFF	TGCGCCAGCAGCTTAGGGCAGGGAGAAGCTTTCTTT
TRBV29-1	.	15	TRBJ1-1	many	CSVEDQGGGNTEAFF	TGCAGCGTTGAAGATCAGGGTGGCGGGAACACTGAAGCTTTCTTT
TRBV20-1	.	13	TRBJ1-3	many	CSASIGPGNTIYF	TGCAGTGCTAGTATTGGACCTGGAAACACCATATATTTT
TRBV27	.	11	TRBJ1-4	many	CASSSGEKLFF	TGTGCCAGCAGCTCGGGAGAAAAACTGTTTTTT
TRBV7-2	TRBD1	15	TRBJ2-3	.	CASSPGQGFTDTQYF	TGTGCCAGCAGCCCGGGACAGGGCTTTACAGATACGCAGTATTTT
TRBV5-1	.	14	TRBJ2-2	many	CASSLVGEDGELFF	TGCGCCAGCAGCTTGGTCGGGGAGGACGGGGAGCTGTTTTTT
TRBV5-4	TRBD2	16	TRBJ2-1	.	CASSLGLAGGGDEQFF	TGTGCCAGCAGCTTGGGGCTAGCGGGGGGTGGGGATGAGCAGTTCTTC
TRBV11-3	TRBD1	14	TRBJ2-3	few	CASGRQGGTDTQYF	TGTGCCAGCGGAAGACAGGGCGGCACAGATACGCAGTATTTT
TRBV20-1	.	13	TRBJ1-1	many	CSATGAVDTEAFF	TGCAGTGCTACGGGGGCGGTGGACACTGAAGCTTTCTTT
TRBV29-1	.	11	TRBJ2-3	.	CSVEDTDTQYF	TGCAGCGTTGAAGACACAGATACGCAGTATTTT
TRBV4-3	.	16	TRBJ2-6	many	CASSQDPFSGANVLTF	TGCGCCAGCAGCCAAGACCCTTTCTCTGGGGCCAACGTCCTGACTTTC
TRBV14	.	15	TRBJ1-1	many	CASSHAGAWDTEAFF	TGTGCCAGCAGCCACGCAGGGGCCTGGGACACTGAAGCTTTCTTT
TRBV4-1	.	14	TRBJ1-4	many	CASSRRGDNEKLFF	TGCGCCAGCAGTCGACGGGGGGATAATGAAAAACTGTTTTTT
TRBV2	TRBD1	16	TRBJ2-3	many	CASSGQGAVATDTQYF	TGTGCCAGCAGTGGACAGGGGGCGGTTGCGACAGATACGCAGTATTTT
TRBV20-1	TRBD2	14	TRBJ2-2	many	CSAGGLEGSGELFF	TGCAGTGCTGGTGGACTAGAGGGTTCCGGGGAGCTGTTTTTT
TRBV28	TRBD1	13	TRBJ1-5	many	CASRGQFNQPQHF	TGTGCCAGCAGGGGACAGTTCAATCAGCCCCAGCATTTT
TRBV6-1	.	13	TRBJ1-2	many	CASSPLGGYGYTF	TGTGCCAGCAGCCCCCTAGGTGGCTATGGCTACACCTTC
TRBV5-4	TRBD1	17	TRBJ2-1	few	CASSLTAGQGFRNEQFF	TGTGCCAGCAGCTTGACAGCGGGACAGGGGTTTCGCAATGAGCAGTTCTTC
TRBV15	TRBD2	17	TRBJ2-5	many	CATSSGASGGLQETQYF	TGTGCCACCAGCAGTGGTGCTAGCGGGGGCCTCCAAGAGACCCAGTACTTC
TRBV5-1	.	13	TRBJ2-3	many	CASRDSSTDTQYF	TGCGCCAGCAGGGACAGTAGCACAGATACGCAGTATTTT
TRBV5-1	TRBD1	15	TRBJ2-3	many	CASSVGQGGRDTQYF	TGCGCCAGCAGCGTGGGACAGGGAGGGCGAGATACGCAGTATTTT
TRBV20-1	TRBD1	17	TRBJ2-3	.	CSARDLPGQGLSDTQYF	TGCAGTGCTAGAGACCTACCGGGACAGGGATTGTCAGATACGCAGTATTTT
TRBV18	.	15	TRBJ1-6	many	CASSAQGSRDSPLHF	TGTGCCAGCTCAGCCCAGGGAAGCAGGGATTCACCCCTCCACTTT
TRBV2	.	17	TRBJ2-4	many	CASSAFTGGGAKNIQYF	TGTGCCAGCAGCGCATTTACAGGGGGGGGGGCCAAAAACATTCAGTACTTC
TRBV29-1	TRBD2	16	TRBJ2-1	many	CSVEDPVDSGGNEQFF	TGCAGCGTTGAAGATCCGGTTGATAGCGGGGGCAATGAGCAGTTCTTC
TRBV2	.	15	TRBJ2-2	many	CASSEAPRGSGELFF	TGTGCCAGCAGTGAAGCCCCCCGGGGGTCCGGGGAGCTGTTTTTT